These 25 T cell receptor beta chains were all obtained from the same sample, sequenced in a study of blood T cell repertoires in COVID-19. Repertoires were generated with immunoSEQ multiplex PCR, while TCRdb's copy carries only in-frame clones and drops some. The sample carries 300,000 to 400,000 clones, around 87% recorded once. Sequencing was done on a sample of peripheral blood. Receptor source: a woman between 50 and 59 years old with active or convalescent COVID-19.

The J gene is TRBJ1-1, the V gene TRBV9, with D possibly TRBD1 on 6 matching bases. Looked up from germline, CDR1 is SGDLS and CDR2 is YYNGEE. V lost 4 bases to trimming and J lost 1 base, with 11 bases between them. CDR3 length: 14 amino acids. Here the CDR3 reads CASSPGHANTEAFF. The CDR3 DNA reads as TGTGCCAGCAGCCCGGGACATGCGAACACTGAAGCTTTCTTT. Based on the CDR3 plus reference TRBV9 and TRBJ1-1, the full variable domain is DSGVTQTPKHLITATGQRVTLRCSPRSGDLSVYWYQQSLDQGLQFLIQYYNGEERAKGNILERFSAQQFPDLHSELNLSSLELGDSALYFCASSPGHANTEAFFGQGTRLTVV.

V gene TRBV4-1 combines with J gene TRBJ2-3; D gene unclear. V lost 0 bases and J 1 base, leaving 8 bases between the germline ends. The CDR3 sequence is 15 residues long. The V gene's germline CDR1 is MGHRA and CDR2 YSYEKL. The CDR3 nucleotides read TGCGCCAGCAGCCAAGAGCTCAGCGGCACAGATACGCAGTATTTT. This codes for CASSQELSGTDTQYF.

The rearrangement uses TRBV21-1 and TRBJ1-1; the D call of TRBD1 is as the table states it, not checked on the DNA. TRBV21-1 counts as a pseudogene. CDR3 size: 12 residues. The DNA for the CDR3 is TGTGCCAGCAGCAAAGGGGGCCCGGGTGCTTTCTTT. This translates into CASSKGGPGAFF.

This clone appeared once. The V call is TRBV6-2 or TRBV6-3, the J call TRBJ2-7, with D possibly being TRBD2 (5 bases). Trimming took 5 bases from V and 4 from J, leaving 18 bases between them. The germline gives CDR1 MNHEY, CDR2 SVGEGT. CDR3 length: 15 amino acids. Here the CDR3 DNA reads TGTGCCAGCAGTAGTAGGGAGCTTCCCCTTTACGAGCAGTACTTC. Protein sequence: CASSSRELPLYEQYF.

The rearrangement joins TRBV6-1 to TRBJ2-1, with 11 bases fitting TRBD2. The germline CDR1 and CDR2 sequences are MNHNS and SASEGT. J gave up 3 bases and V 2 bases, and 3 bases lay outside the gene matches. This CDR3 has 16 amino acids. The CDR3 DNA sequence: TGTGCCAGCAGTGAACTAACTAGCGGGAGCTACAATGAGCAGTTCTTC. Protein sequence: CASSELTSGSYNEQFF.

The chain employs TRBV6-5 and TRBJ1-4; perhaps TRBD1 as D (6 bases). The CDR3 length is 15 residues. Trimming removed 1 base from V and 5 bases from J, with 11 bases in between. Germline CDR1 is MNHEY and CDR2 is SVGAGI. CDR3 region: CASSYYRQGNEKLFF. The DNA of the CDR3 is TGTGCCAGCAGTTACTACCGGCAGGGGAATGAAAAACTGTTTTTT.

This clone was seen once. The chain is built from TRBV5-1 and TRBJ2-3, with a possible D match to TRBD1 (5 bases). V gave up 4 bases and J gave up 8 bases, with 11 bases separating them. Per the germline V gene, CDR1 is SGHRS and CDR2 is YFSETQ. The CDR3 sequence is 12 residues long. In DNA, the CDR3 is TGCGCCAGCAGCCCTACTCAGGGTACGCAGTATTTT. Encoded protein: CASSPTQGTQYF.

The V and J genes are TRBV5-1 and TRBJ2-7, with 7 bases fitting TRBD2. V shed 4 bases, J shed 1 base, and the junction held 5 bases outside the gene matches. The V gene's germline CDR1 is SGHRS and CDR2 YFSETQ. The CDR3 has 14 amino acids. CDR3 bases: TGCGCCAGCAGCGAGGCGGGAGTATCCTACGAGCAGTACTTC. The encoded protein is CASSEAGVSYEQYF.

This clone was seen a single time. The chain has TRBV5-1 and TRBJ2-3; D might be TRBD1 (5 bases). The V and J ends lost 3 bases and 0 bases respectively, with 8 bases between them. Germline CDR1 is SGHRS and CDR2 is YFSETQ. The CDR3 has 14 residues. The CDR3 region has the DNA TGCGCCAGCAGCTACAGGTCTAGCACAGATACGCAGTATTTT. Translation gives CASSYRSSTDTQYF.

The CDR3 region is CASSRTSGGTTDTQYF. The CDR3 DNA reads as TGCGCCAGCAGCCGGACTAGCGGGGGGACCACAGATACGCAGTATTTT. This rearrangement joins TRBV5-1 to TRBJ2-3; 14 nucleotides align to TRBD2. Germline CDR1 is SGHRS and CDR2 is YFSETQ. The ends lost 4 bases at V and 2 bases at J; junction bases unmatched: 3. CDR3 length: 16 amino acids.

This clone is a singleton in its sample. The chain carries TRBV29-1 and TRBJ1-5; 7 bases map to TRBD1. V lost 4 bases to trimming and J lost 7 bases; unmatched junction nucleotides: 4. The CDR3 consists of 12 residues. Germline CDR1 is SQVTM and CDR2 is ANQGSEA. CDR3 in amino acids: CSVGAGGQPQHF. In DNA form, the CDR3 reads TGCAGCGTTGGGGCAGGGGGGCAGCCCCAGCATTTT.

V usage is TRBV7-2 and J usage is TRBJ1-2, with D tentatively TRBD1 (6 bases). V lost 5 bases and J 5 bases, leaving 9 bases between the germline ends. Germline V lookup: CDR1 SGHTA, CDR2 FQGNSA. The length of the CDR3 is 12 residues. The chain's CDR3 is CASSQDSYGYTF. CDR3 DNA sequence: TGTGCCAGCAGCCAGGACAGTTATGGCTACACCTTC. Complete variable domain (other parts from reference TRBV7-2 and TRBJ1-2): GAGVSQSPSNKVTEKGKDVELRCDPISGHTALYWYRQSLGQGLEFLIYFQGNSAPDKSGLPSDRFSAERTGGSVSTLTIQRTQQEDSAVYLCASSQDSYGYTFGSGTRLTVV.

This clone was detected only once. This sequence joins TRBV5-4 and TRBJ1-2; 11 bases line up with TRBD1. Trimming cost V 4 bases and J 2 bases; bases outside gene matches: 10. The CDR3 consists of 17 residues. Germline assignment: CDR1 SGHNT and CDR2 YYREEE (reference sequence). The CDR3 DNA reads as TGTGCCAGCAGCACTACCACCGGGACAGGGGGGAACTATGGCTACACCTTC. It specifies CASSTTTGTGGNYGYTF.

This chain uses TRBV7-8 with TRBJ2-3; no definite D call. The CDR3 is 14 amino acids. Trimming removed 1 base from V and 2 bases from J, with 7 bases in between. CDR1 and CDR2 from the germline V gene are SGHVS and FQNEAQ. The DNA for the CDR3 is TGTGCCAGCAGCTTAGACACCTTCACAGATACGCAGTATTTT. Protein sequence: CASSLDTFTDTQYF.

This chain uses TRBV27 with TRBJ1-6; D is ambiguous. The CDR3 consists of 16 residues. Between the trimmed V and J ends, which lost 0 bases and 0 bases, there was a span of 6 bases. Germline CDR1 and CDR2: MNHEY and SMNVEV (reference sequence). For the CDR3, the DNA is TGTGCCAGCAGTTTATCGGAGAGCTCCTATAATTCACCCCTCCACTTT. Translation gives CASSLSESSYNSPLHF.

The chain employs TRBV27 and TRBJ2-2, with 8 bases that match TRBD2. CDR1 is MNHEY and CDR2 is SMNVEV in the germline V gene (reference sequence). The CDR3 contains 14 residues. Germline trimming cut 6 bases from V and 5 bases from J; bases unmatched to any gene: 5. The CDR3 spells CASRAGVGTGELFF. The CDR3 nucleotides read TGTGCCAGCAGAGCGGGAGTGGGAACCGGGGAGCTGTTTTTT.

The gene calls are TRBV9 and TRBJ1-2; 8 nucleotides match TRBD1. The CDR3 has 15 residues. Germline lookup yields CDR1 SGDLS and CDR2 YYNGEE. The ends lost 2 bases at V and 4 bases at J; junction bases unmatched: 7. CDR3 sequence: CASSVDRDRSYGYTF. The CDR3 DNA follows: TGTGCCAGCAGCGTCGACCGGGACAGGAGCTATGGCTACACCTTC.

DNA of the CDR3: TGCGCCAGCAGCTTCCGGGGGGACAGGGAAGGTGAAGCTTTCTTT. Its translation is CASSFRGDREGEAFF. V and J are TRBV5-1 and TRBJ1-1, with 9 bases identical to TRBD1. CDR3 size: 15 residues. V lost 2 bases and J lost 7; bases outside the gene matches: 9. CDR1 and CDR2 (germline): SGHRS, YFSETQ.

The chain uses TRBV25-1 and TRBJ2-7; TRBD1 agrees at 8 bases. The V and J ends lost 3 bases and 3 bases, in that order; junction bases with no gene match: 4. This CDR3 has 14 residues. Germline V gene data show CDR1 as MGHDK and CDR2 as SYGVNS. In DNA, the CDR3 is TGTGCCAGCAGTGATCGGACAGGGCTCTACGAGCAGTACTTC. Translation gives CASSDRTGLYEQYF.

V is TRBV10-3 and J is TRBJ2-4; 7 bases map to TRBD2. Germline CDR1 is ENHRY and CDR2 is SYGVKD. V was pared by 2 bases and J by 7 bases, with 2 bases of the junction left unmatched. This CDR3 is built from 13 residues. CDR3 amino acids: CAISEGEGNIQYF. Here the CDR3 DNA reads TGTGCCATCAGTGAGGGGGAGGGGAACATTCAGTACTTC.

J is TRBJ1-1 and V is TRBV28; unclear D gene. Trimming left V 5 bases short and J 8 bases short, with 12 bases between. This CDR3 has 12 residues. Germline loops: CDR1 MDHEN, CDR2 SYDVKM. Here the CDR3 reads CASSHTLAEAFF. For the CDR3, the DNA is TGTGCCAGCAGTCATACATTAGCCGAAGCTTTCTTT.

V and J are TRBV5-4 and TRBJ2-5; 12 nucleotides line up with TRBD2. The CDR3 has 16 amino acids. The junction had 5 bases not matched to a gene; V was cut back by 0 bases and J by 5 bases. From germline, CDR1 is SGHNT and CDR2 YYREEE (reference sequence). Here the CDR3 reads CASSLASGGAVETQYF. The CDR3 DNA follows: TGTGCCAGCAGCTTGGCTAGCGGGGGGGCAGTGGAGACCCAGTACTTC.

This clone was counted between two and nine times. The chain is built from TRBV7-9 and TRBJ1-6; possibly TRBD1 for D (5 bases). V dropped 1 base and J dropped 6 bases, with 13 bases sitting between them. Germline-derived CDR1 and CDR2 are SEHNR and FQNEAQ (reference sequence). The CDR3 is 16 amino acids. The CDR3 region is CASSLVAGGSNSPLHF. The CDR3, as DNA: TGTGCCAGCAGCTTAGTGGCCGGGGGATCTAATTCACCCCTCCACTTT.

The chain links TRBV6-5 to TRBJ1-5; D is possibly TRBD1 (6 bases). CDR1 and CDR2 (germline): MNHEY, SVGAGI. V lost 4 bases to trimming and J lost 4 bases, with 11 bases between them. The CDR3 has 14 amino acids. This CDR3 reads CASSSTTGNQPQHF. CDR3 coding DNA: TGTGCCAGCAGTTCAACAACAGGGAATCAGCCCCAGCATTTT.

The chain employs TRBV7-9 and TRBJ1-5; TRBD1 matches 11 bases. Germline trimming cut 5 bases from V and 6 bases from J; bases unmatched to any gene: 6. The germline gives CDR1 SEHNR, CDR2 FQNEAQ (reference sequence). The CDR3 consists of 15 residues. CDR3 residues: CASSPGQGAGQPQHF. The DNA of the CDR3 is TGTGCCAGCAGCCCCGGACAGGGGGCCGGTCAGCCCCAGCATTTT.